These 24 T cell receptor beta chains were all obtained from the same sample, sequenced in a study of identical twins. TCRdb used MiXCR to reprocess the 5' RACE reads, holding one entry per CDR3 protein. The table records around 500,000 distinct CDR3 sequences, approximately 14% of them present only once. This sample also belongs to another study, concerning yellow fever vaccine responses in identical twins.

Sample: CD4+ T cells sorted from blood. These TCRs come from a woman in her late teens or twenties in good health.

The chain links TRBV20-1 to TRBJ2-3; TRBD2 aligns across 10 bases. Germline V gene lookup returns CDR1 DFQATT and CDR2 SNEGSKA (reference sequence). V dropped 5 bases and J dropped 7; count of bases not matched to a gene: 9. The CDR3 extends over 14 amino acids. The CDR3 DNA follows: TGCAGTGCTCTGCTAGCGGGGGCCCGGAATACGCAGTATTTT. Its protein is CSALLAGARNTQYF.

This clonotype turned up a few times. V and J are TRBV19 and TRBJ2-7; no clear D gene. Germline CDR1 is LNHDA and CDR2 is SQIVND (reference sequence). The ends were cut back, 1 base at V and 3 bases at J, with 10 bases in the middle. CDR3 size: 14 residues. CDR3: CASSIAQDNYEQYF. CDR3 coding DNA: TGTGCCAGTAGTATAGCCCAGGATAACTACGAGCAGTACTTC.

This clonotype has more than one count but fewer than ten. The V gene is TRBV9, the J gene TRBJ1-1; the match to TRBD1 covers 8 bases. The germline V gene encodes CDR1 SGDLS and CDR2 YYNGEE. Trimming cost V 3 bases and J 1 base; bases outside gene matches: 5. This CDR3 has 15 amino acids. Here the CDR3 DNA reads TGTGCCAGCAGCGCTCATGACAGGGGGAACACTGAAGCTTTCTTT. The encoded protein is CASSAHDRGNTEAFF.

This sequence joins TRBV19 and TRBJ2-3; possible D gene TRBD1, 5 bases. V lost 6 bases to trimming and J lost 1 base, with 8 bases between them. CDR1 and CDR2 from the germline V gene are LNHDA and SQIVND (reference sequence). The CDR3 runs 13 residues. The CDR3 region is CASRGLGTDTQYF. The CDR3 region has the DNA TGTGCCAGTAGGGGGCTGGGCACAGATACGCAGTATTTT.

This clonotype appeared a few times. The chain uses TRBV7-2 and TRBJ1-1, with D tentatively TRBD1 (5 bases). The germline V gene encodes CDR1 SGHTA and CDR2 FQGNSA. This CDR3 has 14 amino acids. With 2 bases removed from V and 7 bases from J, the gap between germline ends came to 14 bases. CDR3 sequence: CASSLFSGLSEAFF. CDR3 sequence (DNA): TGTGCCAGCAGCTTATTTTCGGGGCTGAGTGAAGCTTTCTTT.

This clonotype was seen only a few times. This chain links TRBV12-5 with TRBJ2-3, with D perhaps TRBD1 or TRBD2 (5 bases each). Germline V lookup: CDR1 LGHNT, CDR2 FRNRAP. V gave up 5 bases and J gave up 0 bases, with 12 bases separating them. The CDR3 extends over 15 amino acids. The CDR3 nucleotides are TGTGCTAGTGGTACTGGGACGGTTAGCACAGATACGCAGTATTTT. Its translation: CASGTGTVSTDTQYF.

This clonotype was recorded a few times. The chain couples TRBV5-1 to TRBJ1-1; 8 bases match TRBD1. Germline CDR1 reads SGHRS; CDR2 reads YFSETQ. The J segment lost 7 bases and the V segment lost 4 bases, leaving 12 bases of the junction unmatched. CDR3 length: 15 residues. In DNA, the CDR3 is TGCGCCAGCAGCCTGGGGACAGGAAGTTTTCGTGAAGCTTTCTTT. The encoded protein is CASSLGTGSFREAFF.

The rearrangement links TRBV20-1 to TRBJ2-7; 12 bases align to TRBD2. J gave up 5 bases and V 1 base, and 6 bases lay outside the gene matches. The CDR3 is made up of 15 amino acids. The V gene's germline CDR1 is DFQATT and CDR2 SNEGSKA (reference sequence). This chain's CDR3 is CSARVMASGRDEQYF. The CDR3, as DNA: TGCAGTGCTAGAGTCATGGCTAGCGGGAGGGACGAGCAGTACTTC.

This chain's CDR3 is CASSVATGGGNSPLHF. The DNA for the CDR3 is TGTGCCAGCAGCGTAGCGACAGGAGGGGGGAATTCACCCCTCCACTTT. V gene TRBV9 combines with J gene TRBJ1-6, with D tentatively TRBD1 (6 bases). The V and J ends lost 0 bases and 7 bases respectively, with 14 bases between them. Looked up from germline, CDR1 is SGDLS and CDR2 is YYNGEE. The CDR3 loop spans 16 amino acids.

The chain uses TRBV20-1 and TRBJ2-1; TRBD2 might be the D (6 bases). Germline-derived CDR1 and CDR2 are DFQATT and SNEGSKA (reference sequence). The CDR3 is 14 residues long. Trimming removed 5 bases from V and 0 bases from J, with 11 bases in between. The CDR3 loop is CSASGVSSYNEQFF. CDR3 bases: TGCAGTGCTTCGGGGGTTAGCTCCTACAATGAGCAGTTCTTC.

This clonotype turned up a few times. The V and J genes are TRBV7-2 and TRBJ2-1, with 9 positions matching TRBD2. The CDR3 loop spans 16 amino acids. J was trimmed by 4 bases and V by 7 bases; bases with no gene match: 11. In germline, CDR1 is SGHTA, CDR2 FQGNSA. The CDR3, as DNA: TGTGCCAGCACCGAACCACGCGGGAGGGGATACAATGAGCAGTTCTTC. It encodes CASTEPRGRGYNEQFF.

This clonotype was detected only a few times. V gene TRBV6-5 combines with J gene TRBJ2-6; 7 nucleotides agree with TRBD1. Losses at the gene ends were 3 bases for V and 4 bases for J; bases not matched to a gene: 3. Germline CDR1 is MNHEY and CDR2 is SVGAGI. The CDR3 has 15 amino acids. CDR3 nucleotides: TGTGCCAGCAGTTATACAGGGGTCGGGGCCAACGTCCTGACTTTC. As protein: CASSYTGVGANVLTF.

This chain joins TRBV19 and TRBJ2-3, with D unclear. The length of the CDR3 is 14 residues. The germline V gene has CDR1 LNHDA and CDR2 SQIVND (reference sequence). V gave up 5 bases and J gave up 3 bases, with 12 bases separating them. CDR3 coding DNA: TGTGCCAGTAGTTCCCAGGTCAGGACAGATACGCAGTATTTT. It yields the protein CASSSQVRTDTQYF.

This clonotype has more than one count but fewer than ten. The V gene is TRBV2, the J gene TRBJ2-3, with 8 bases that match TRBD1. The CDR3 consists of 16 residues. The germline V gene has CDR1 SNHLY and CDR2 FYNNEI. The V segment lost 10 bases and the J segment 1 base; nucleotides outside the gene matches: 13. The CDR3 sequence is CATLDREVMGTDTQYF. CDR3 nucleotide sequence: TGTGCCACCCTGGACAGGGAAGTCATGGGCACAGATACGCAGTATTTT.

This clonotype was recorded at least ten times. As DNA, the CDR3 is TGTGCCAGCAGTTTGGAGGGGCCGCGGACTGAAGCTTTCTTT. Amino acid sequence: CASSLEGPRTEAFF. The V and J genes are TRBV27 and TRBJ1-1, with D tentatively TRBD1 (5 bases). V gave up 3 bases and J gave up 5 bases, with 13 bases separating them. The V gene's germline CDR1 is MNHEY and CDR2 SMNVEV (reference sequence). CDR3 length: 14 residues.

The CDR3 DNA follows: TGTGCCAGCAGCACTTACGACACAGATACGCAGTATTTT. This gives the protein CASSTYDTDTQYF. The rearrangement links TRBV7-2 to TRBJ2-3, with unresolved D. Trimming removed 5 bases from V and 2 bases from J, with 8 bases in between. The length of the CDR3 is 13 residues. Germline V gives CDR1 SGHTA, CDR2 FQGNSA.

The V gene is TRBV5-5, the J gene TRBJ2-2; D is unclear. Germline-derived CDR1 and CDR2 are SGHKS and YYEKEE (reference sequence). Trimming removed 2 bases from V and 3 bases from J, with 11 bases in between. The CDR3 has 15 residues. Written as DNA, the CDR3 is TGTGCCAGCAGCTTAGGGCGGAGCCACACCGGGGAGCTGTTTTTT. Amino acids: CASSLGRSHTGELFF. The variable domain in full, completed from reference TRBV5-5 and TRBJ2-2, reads DAGVTQSPTHLIKTRGQQVTLRCSPISGHKSVSWYQQVLGQGPQFIFQYYEKEERGRGNFPDRFSARQFPNYSSELNVNALLLGDSALYLCASSLGRSHTGELFFGEGSRLTVL.

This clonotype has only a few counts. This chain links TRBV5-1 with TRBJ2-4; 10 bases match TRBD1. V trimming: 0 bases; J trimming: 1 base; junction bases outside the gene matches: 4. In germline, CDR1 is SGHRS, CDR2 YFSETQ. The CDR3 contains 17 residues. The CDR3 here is CASSLGTGGSAKNIQYF. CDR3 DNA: TGCGCCAGCAGCTTGGGGACAGGGGGTTCGGCCAAAAACATTCAGTACTTC.

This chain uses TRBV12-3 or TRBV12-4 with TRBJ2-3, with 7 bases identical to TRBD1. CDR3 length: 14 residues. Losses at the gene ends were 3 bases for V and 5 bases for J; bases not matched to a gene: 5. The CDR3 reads CASSLGQWEDTQYF. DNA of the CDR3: TGTGCCAGCAGTTTGGGACAGTGGGAAGATACGCAGTATTTT.

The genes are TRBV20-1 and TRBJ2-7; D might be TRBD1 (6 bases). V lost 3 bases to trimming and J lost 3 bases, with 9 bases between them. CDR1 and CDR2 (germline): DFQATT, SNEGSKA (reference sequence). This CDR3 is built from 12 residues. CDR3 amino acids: CSARRQDYEQYF. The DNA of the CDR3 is TGCAGTGCTAGGCGACAGGACTACGAGCAGTACTTC.

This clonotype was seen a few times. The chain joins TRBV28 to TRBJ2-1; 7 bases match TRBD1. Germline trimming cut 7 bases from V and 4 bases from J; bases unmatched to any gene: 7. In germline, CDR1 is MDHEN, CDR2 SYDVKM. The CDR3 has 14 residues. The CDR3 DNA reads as TGTGCCAGCACCCCAGGGGACAGATACAATGAGCAGTTCTTC. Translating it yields CASTPGDRYNEQFF.

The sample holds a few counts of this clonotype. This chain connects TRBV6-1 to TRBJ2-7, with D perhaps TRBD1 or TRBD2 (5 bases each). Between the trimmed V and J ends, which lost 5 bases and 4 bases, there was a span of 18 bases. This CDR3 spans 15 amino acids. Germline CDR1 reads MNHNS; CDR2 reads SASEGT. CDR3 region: CASSTPQGRRYEQYF. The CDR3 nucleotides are TGTGCCAGCAGTACGCCGCAGGGAAGGAGGTACGAGCAGTACTTC.

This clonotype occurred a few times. The CDR3 is CSAREGTKINEQYF. DNA for the CDR3: TGCAGTGCTAGAGAGGGGACCAAGATCAACGAGCAGTACTTC. V gene TRBV20-1 combines with J gene TRBJ2-7; TRBD1 or TRBD2 may be the D gene (5 bases each). CDR1 and CDR2 (germline): DFQATT, SNEGSKA (reference sequence). V was shortened by 0 bases and J by 5 bases, with 14 bases between the two germline ends. This CDR3 has 14 amino acids.

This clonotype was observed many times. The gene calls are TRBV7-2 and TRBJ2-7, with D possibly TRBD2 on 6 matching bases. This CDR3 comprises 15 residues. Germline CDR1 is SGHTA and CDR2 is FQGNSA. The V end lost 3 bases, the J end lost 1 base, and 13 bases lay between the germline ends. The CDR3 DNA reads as TGTGCCAGCAGCTTTGGGTCGGGAGCATCCTACGAGCAGTACTTC. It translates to CASSFGSGASYEQYF.